This T cell receptor (beta chain) is drawn from a study of CD8+ T cells in alopecia areata. Study details: Treated patients were dosed with oral tofacitinib, taking 5 to 10 mg twice daily. Scoring treated patients' severity relied on the percentage of scalp area affected.

Treatment defined: oral pan-JAK inhibitor, 5-10 mg twice daily. Comment on this clone: Its cognate antigen is unknown.

Study-wide points: For lesional scalp, especially alopecia totalis/universalis, clonality was higher than in normal scalp.

Sequencing templates came from extracted RNA that was reverse transcribed into cDNA. Profiled with immunoSEQ multiplex PCR; TCRdb holds only in-frame clones, not every one. The table lists about 140,000 clones, 50% to 65% of them singletons. This clonotype originated in a human donor with alopecia areata. Here the sequenced sample was CD8+ T cells sorted from blood, taken at week 4, from a patient treated with tofacitinib.

CDR3 loop: CASTDRYPTSGANVLTF. CDR3 nucleotides: TGCGCCAGCACCGACAGGTACCCAACCTCTGGGGCCAACGTCCTGACTTTC. This chain links TRBV5-1 with TRBJ2-6, with a tentative D call TRBD1 (6 bases). The CDR3 contains 17 residues. Germline CDR1 is SGHRS and CDR2 is YFSETQ. The V end lost 6 bases, the J end lost 0 bases, and 16 bases lay between the germline ends.